This T cell receptor beta chain is drawn from a study of blood T cell repertoires in COVID-19. For the study at large: Acute and convalescent COVID-19 samples came from the United States, Italy and Spain. Sources were T cells, B-cell-depleted T cells, or PBMCs; the material itself was cDNA or gDNA.

Per the germline V gene, CDR1 is KGHSH and CDR2 is LQKENI. J was trimmed by 3 bases and V by 2 bases; bases with no gene match: 1. The CDR3 sequence is 15 residues long. Methods used by the authors: Reference gene primer amplification gave estimated nucleated cell counts. TCRdb keeps only in-frame clones here, not all; method: immunoSEQ multiplex PCR. That table is the source of V, J and clone size, and D and trimming were worked out from the DNA. The sample carries 61,000 or so clones, around 90% recorded once. This chain uses TRBV18 with TRBJ2-2, with 9 bases matching TRBD1. Sequenced sample: peripheral blood. This receptor was obtained from a woman older than 75 with active COVID-19. CDR3 protein: CASSPWDRDTGELFF. The DNA for the CDR3 is TGTGCCAGCTCACCATGGGACAGGGACACCGGGGAGCTGTTTTTT.